The entry below describes one T cell receptor (beta chain). Antigen: not known. Germline V lookup: CDR1 MDHEN, CDR2 SYDVKM. The CDR3 has 14 amino acids. Trimming removed 5 bases from V and 4 bases from J, with 14 bases in between. The data were produced by immunoSEQ multiplex PCR, yet TCRdb's version contains in-frame clones alone and is incomplete. This sample has tens of thousands of clones, with more than 60% found just once. This record belongs to a study of radiotherapy plus CTLA-4 blockade in lung cancer. About the study: Objective responses were recorded in about a sixth of patients, with disease control recorded in 25% to 40%.

General study points: The best predictor of response was reported to be early blood T cell clone dynamics, with interferon-beta.

The specimen comprised peripheral blood, sampled from a patient treated with radiotherapy plus ipilimumab. This TCR derives from a human donor with non-small cell lung cancer who had a partial response to radiotherapy plus ipilimumab. The chain carries TRBV28 and TRBJ1-2; possible D gene TRBD1, 5 bases. The CDR3 sequence: CASSPGTIVYGYTF. CDR3 DNA sequence: TGTGCCAGCAGTCCCGGGACTATCGTCTATGGCTACACCTTC.